This T cell receptor beta chain stems from a study of blood T cell repertoires in COVID-19. Study-level information: The cDNA or gDNA used as material had been derived from T cells, B-cell-depleted T cells, or PBMCs.

V was cut by 2 bases and J by 5 bases, with 12 bases left in between. Germline V gives CDR1 GTSNPN, CDR2 SVGIG (reference sequence). The CDR3 totals 13 residues. As originally analysed: By means of reference gene primer amplification, nucleated cell counts were estimated. Produced via immunoSEQ multiplex PCR; TCRdb's table is partial and in-frame only. For V, J and clone size, that table is used; D and trimming come from the DNA. Counted here are fewer than 500,000 clones, around 90% occurring once; the ten biggest clones make up roughly 0.7%. The study recruited people aged roughly 18 to 100 years across roughly 23 US areas. Each recovered donor of Cohort 3 presented with two negative PCRs, clearance, or symptom resolution.

This sequence joins TRBV30 and TRBJ1-2; D not resolved. Input material: PBMCs or T cells enriched from blood (not recorded which). The origin of this receptor is a young woman who had recovered from COVID-19. CDR3 DNA sequence: TGTGCCTGGAGTATCGGTTTGAGGTATGGCTACACCTTC. Encoded protein: CAWSIGLRYGYTF.